Here is one T cell receptor (beta chain) with its context. The data are from a study of OX40 agonist ivuxolimab in advanced cancers. About the study: Enrolled patients in dose escalation had cancers that were hepatocellular carcinoma, melanoma, renal cell or head and neck cancer. The mean age was roughly 60 years, ranging from roughly 23 to 79, with around four fifths of participants male.

The CDR3 totals 14 residues. The V gene's germline CDR1 is MNHNS and CDR2 SASEGT. V lost 7 bases and J lost 5, with 17 bases in between. Clones were sequenced by immunoSEQ multiplex PCR, and TCRdb holds only the in-frame ones, with some missing. The data contain tens of thousands of clones, roughly 80% of them singletons. This specimen was CD4+ or CD8+ T cells sorted from blood, taken in a trial of the OX40 agonist ivuxolimab. This sequence joins TRBV6-1 and TRBJ2-5; D might be TRBD2 (7 bases). The origin of this receptor is an adult with an advanced solid tumor such as melanoma, head and neck, liver or kidney cancer. CDR3 DNA: TGTGCCAGCATAGGCGGGGGCCCGGGGGAGACCCAGTACTTC. It is translated as CASIGGGPGETQYF.